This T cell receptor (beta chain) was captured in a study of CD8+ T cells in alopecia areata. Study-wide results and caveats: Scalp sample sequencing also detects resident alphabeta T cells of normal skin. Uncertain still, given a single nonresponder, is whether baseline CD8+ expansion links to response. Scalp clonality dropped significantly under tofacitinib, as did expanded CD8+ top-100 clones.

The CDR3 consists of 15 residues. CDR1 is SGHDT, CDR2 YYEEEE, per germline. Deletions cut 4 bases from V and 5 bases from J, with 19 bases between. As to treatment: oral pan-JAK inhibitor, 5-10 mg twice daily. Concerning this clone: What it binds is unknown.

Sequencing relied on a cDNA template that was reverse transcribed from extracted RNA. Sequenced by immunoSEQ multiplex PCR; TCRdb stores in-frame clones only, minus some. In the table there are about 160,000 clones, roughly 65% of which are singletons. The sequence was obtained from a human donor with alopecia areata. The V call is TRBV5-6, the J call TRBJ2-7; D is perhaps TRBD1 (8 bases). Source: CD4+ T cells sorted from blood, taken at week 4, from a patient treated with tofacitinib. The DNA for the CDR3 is TGTGCCAGCAGCCGGCGTGACACAGGGGGGGACGAGCAGTACTTC. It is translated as CASSRRDTGGDEQYF.